This TCR beta chain emerged from a study of CD8+CD57+ T cells in acquired aplastic anemia. The study's findings and limits: A significant difference in CD8+ Simpson's diversity between patients and controls was not found. Comparison of patients with controls identified roughly 27 shared CD8+ CDR3 sequences.

Genomic DNA was employed as the template in profiling TCR beta VDJ and CDR3. TCRdb itself ran the reads through MiXCR, one entry per CDR3 protein. In the table there are under 350,000 distinct CDR3 sequences, approximately 60% of which are singletons. This clonotype was recorded many times. Its antigen is not known. There are 22 residues in the CDR3. The V gene end was trimmed by 4 bases and the J gene end by 3 bases; junction bases not matched to a gene: 28. The germline V gene has CDR1 MNHNY and CDR2 SVGAGI (reference sequence). Patients picked for sequencing had shown CD8+CD57+ cell expansion detected by flow cytometry. Patients were untreated when blood was sampled.

This chain joins TRBV6-6 and TRBJ2-7; 9 bases fit TRBD2. This receptor was identified in a human donor with aplastic anemia. Sequencing was performed on sorted CD4+, CD8+, or CD8+CD57+ T cells (not recorded which) from PBMCs. The CDR3 region is CASSSLLGSLGTETSGHYEQYF. The CDR3 nucleotides are TGTGCCAGCAGTTCCTTACTCGGGTCATTAGGTACGGAGACTAGCGGACACTACGAGCAGTACTTC.